The 12 T cell receptor beta chains given below trace back to one sample, sequenced in a study of T cells after yellow fever vaccination. TCRdb reanalysed the 5' RACE reads using MiXCR and keeps one entry per CDR3 protein. The sample carries over 70,000 distinct CDR3 sequences, just under 8% recorded once. The sequences come from CD8+ T cells sorted from PBMCs, collected on the day of the yellow fever booster vaccination. The receptors were gathered from a man younger than 45 who received the YFV17D yellow fever vaccine.

The rearrangement links TRBV20-1 to TRBJ2-7, with 8 nucleotides matching TRBD1. This CDR3 is built from 13 residues. The V gene end was trimmed by 5 bases and the J gene end by 3 bases; junction bases not matched to a gene: 6. In germline, CDR1 is DFQATT, CDR2 SNEGSKA (reference sequence). The CDR3 is CSAQDRERYEQYF. In DNA, the CDR3 is TGCAGTGCTCAGGACAGGGAACGCTACGAGCAGTACTTC.

This rearrangement joins TRBV20-1 to TRBJ2-3; 8 positions match TRBD2. The CDR3 totals 17 residues. Germline V gives CDR1 DFQATT, CDR2 SNEGSKA (reference sequence). Trimming took 0 bases from V and 5 from J; bases not matched to a gene: 13. CDR3 in DNA: TGCAGTGCTAGAGATGGGGGCCTTAGCGGGATTATAGATACGCAGTATTTT. It encodes CSARDGGLSGIIDTQYF.

The chain employs TRBV4-2 and TRBJ1-3; no definite D call. This CDR3 is 16 amino acids long. Trimming removed 0 bases at V and 0 bases at J, with 9 bases between. CDR1 and CDR2 from the germline V gene are LGHNA and YNFKEQ. CDR3 in amino acids: CASSQDTPVSGNTIYF. CDR3 DNA: TGTGCCAGCAGCCAAGATACTCCAGTCTCTGGAAACACCATATATTTT.

The sample holds a few counts of this clonotype. The chain combines TRBV20-1 with TRBJ1-5; D possibly corresponds to TRBD1 (5 bases). V lost 0 bases, J lost 0 bases, and 12 bases lay in between. This CDR3 comprises 16 residues. Germline CDR1 is DFQATT and CDR2 is SNEGSKA (reference sequence). CDR3 sequence reads: CSARDIREYSNQPQHF. The CDR3 nucleotides are TGCAGTGCTAGAGACATCAGGGAGTATAGCAATCAGCCCCAGCATTTT.

This rearrangement joins TRBV9 to TRBJ2-1; the match to TRBD1 covers 9 bases. Germline trimming cut 6 bases from V and 7 bases from J; bases unmatched to any gene: 11. In germline, CDR1 is SGDLS, CDR2 YYNGEE. CDR3 length equals 15 residues. CDR3 sequence reads: CASTRFGTGLNEQFF. CDR3 coding DNA: TGTGCCAGCACCAGATTCGGGACAGGGTTGAATGAGCAGTTCTTC.

This sequence joins TRBV7-9 and TRBJ2-3; 7 bases align to TRBD2. The germline V gene encodes CDR1 SEHNR and CDR2 FQNEAQ (reference sequence). This CDR3 region has 12 residues. J gave up 3 bases and V 10 bases, and 4 bases lay outside the gene matches. For the CDR3, the DNA is TGTGCCATCGCGGGAGTAACAGATACGCAGTATTTT. Residues: CAIAGVTDTQYF.

This clonotype has more than one count but fewer than ten. V is TRBV6-5 and J is TRBJ1-2; weak D call: TRBD1 (6 bases). The V and J ends lost 2 bases and 4 bases respectively, with 20 bases between them. Germline V gene lookup returns CDR1 MNHEY and CDR2 SVGAGI. The CDR3 has 17 residues. CDR3 bases: TGTGCCAGCAGTTACATTCCAGGACAGTGGGATCTCTATGGCTACACCTTC. It specifies CASSYIPGQWDLYGYTF.

This clonotype was found many times. The chain has TRBV6-5 and TRBJ2-7; no clear D gene. The ends were cut back, 4 bases at V and 5 bases at J, with 12 bases in the middle. Per the germline V gene, CDR1 is MNHEY and CDR2 is SVGAGI. This CDR3 contains 13 residues. In DNA form, the CDR3 reads TGTGCCAGCAGTTTAATAGGACGGGACGAGCAGTACTTC. Amino acid sequence: CASSLIGRDEQYF.

The V gene is TRBV20-1, the J gene TRBJ2-7; D is tentatively TRBD1 or TRBD2 (5 bases each). This CDR3 comprises 15 residues. Per the germline V gene, CDR1 is DFQATT and CDR2 is SNEGSKA (reference sequence). Trimming stripped 2 bases from V and 0 bases from J, with 14 bases between. The DNA of the CDR3 is TGCAGTGCTAGACCCGGGACCCATGTCTCCTACGAGCAGTACTTC. Its translation is CSARPGTHVSYEQYF.

This clonotype was seen repeatedly, ten times or more. The chain is built from TRBV30 and TRBJ2-2; D perhaps matches TRBD2 (6 bases). Trimming took off 8 bases at V and 4 bases at J, with 11 bases between the two ends. Germline V CDR1 and CDR2: GTSNPN, SVGIG (reference sequence). This CDR3 is built from 12 residues. The CDR3 sequence is CARGVSTGELFF. Written as DNA, the CDR3 is TGTGCCCGCGGGGTCAGCACCGGGGAGCTGTTTTTT.

This clonotype occurred many times. This rearrangement joins TRBV27 to TRBJ2-1; no firm D call. The CDR3 spans 11 residues. The V gene's germline CDR1 is MNHEY and CDR2 SMNVEV (reference sequence). The V end lost 8 bases, the J end lost 9 bases, and 11 bases lay between the germline ends. CDR3 loop: CASLLGSEQFF. The CDR3, as DNA: TGTGCCAGCCTATTGGGTAGTGAGCAGTTCTTC.

The sample holds many counts of this clonotype. At one end, the junction sequence differs from germline, possibly due to a read error. V is TRBV4-2 and J is TRBJ2-1, with 7 bases aligning to TRBD2. The CDR3 is made up of 14 amino acids. The germline V gene has CDR1 LGHNA and CDR2 YNFKEQ. CDR3 bases: TGTGCCAGCAGCCAAGGGACTAGTCACAACGAGCAGTTCTTC. It encodes CASSQGTSHNEQFF.